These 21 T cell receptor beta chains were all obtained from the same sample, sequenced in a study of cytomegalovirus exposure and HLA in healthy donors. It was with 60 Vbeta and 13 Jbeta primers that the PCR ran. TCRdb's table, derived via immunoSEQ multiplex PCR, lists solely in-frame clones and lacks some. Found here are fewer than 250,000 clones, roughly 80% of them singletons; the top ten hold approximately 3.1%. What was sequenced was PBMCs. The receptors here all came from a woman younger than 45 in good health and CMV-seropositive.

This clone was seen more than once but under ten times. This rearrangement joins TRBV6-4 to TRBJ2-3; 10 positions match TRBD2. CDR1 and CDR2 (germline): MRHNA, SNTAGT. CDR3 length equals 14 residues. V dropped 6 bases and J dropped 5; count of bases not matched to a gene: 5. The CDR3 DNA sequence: TGTGCCAGCAGCCTAGCGGGAGAGGAAGATACGCAGTATTTT. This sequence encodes CASSLAGEEDTQYF.

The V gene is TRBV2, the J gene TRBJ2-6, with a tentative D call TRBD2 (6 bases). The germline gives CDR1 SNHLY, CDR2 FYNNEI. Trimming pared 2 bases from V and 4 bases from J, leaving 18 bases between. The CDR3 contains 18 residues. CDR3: CASSERASDAAGANVLTF. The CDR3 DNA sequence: TGTGCCAGCAGTGAAAGGGCTAGCGATGCCGCCGGGGCCAACGTCCTGACTTTC.

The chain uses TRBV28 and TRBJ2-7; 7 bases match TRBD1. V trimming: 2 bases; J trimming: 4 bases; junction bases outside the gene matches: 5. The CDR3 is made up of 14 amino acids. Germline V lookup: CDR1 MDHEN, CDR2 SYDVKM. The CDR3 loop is CASSLARGNYEQYF. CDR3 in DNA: TGTGCCAGCAGTTTAGCCAGGGGGAATTACGAGCAGTACTTC. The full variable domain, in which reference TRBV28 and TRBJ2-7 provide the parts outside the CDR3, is DVKVTQSSRYLVKRTGEKVFLECVQDMDHENMFWYRQDPGLGLRLIYFSYDVKMKEKGDIPEGYSVSREKKERFSLILESASTNQTSMYLCASSLARGNYEQYFGPGTRLTVT.

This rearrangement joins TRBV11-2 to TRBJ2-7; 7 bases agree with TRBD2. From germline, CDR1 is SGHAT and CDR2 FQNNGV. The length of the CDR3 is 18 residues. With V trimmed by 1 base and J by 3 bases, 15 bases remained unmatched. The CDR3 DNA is TGTGCCAGCAGCTTAGCCAGAAGACCTCCTAGCGGAAACTACGAGCAGTACTTC. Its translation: CASSLARRPPSGNYEQYF.

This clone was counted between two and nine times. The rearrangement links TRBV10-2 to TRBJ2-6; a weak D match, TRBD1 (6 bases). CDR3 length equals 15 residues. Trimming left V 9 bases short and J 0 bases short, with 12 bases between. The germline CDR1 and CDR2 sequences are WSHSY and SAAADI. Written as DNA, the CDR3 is TGCGCCAGGGCGGACAGCCGCTCTGGGGCCAACGTCCTGACTTTC. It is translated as CARADSRSGANVLTF.

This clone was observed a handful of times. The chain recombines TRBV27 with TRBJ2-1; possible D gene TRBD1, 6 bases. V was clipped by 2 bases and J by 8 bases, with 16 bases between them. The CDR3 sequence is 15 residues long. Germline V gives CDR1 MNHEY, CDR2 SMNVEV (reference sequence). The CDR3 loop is CASSLLYTGNDEQFF. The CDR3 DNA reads TGTGCCAGCAGTTTACTATATACAGGGAACGATGAGCAGTTCTTC.

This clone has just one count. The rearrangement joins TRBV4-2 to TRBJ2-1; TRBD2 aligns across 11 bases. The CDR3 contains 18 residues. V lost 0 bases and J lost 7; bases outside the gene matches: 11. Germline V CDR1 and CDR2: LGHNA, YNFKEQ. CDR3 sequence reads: CASSQELAGGPYLNEQFF. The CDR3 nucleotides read TGTGCCAGCAGCCAAGAATTAGCGGGAGGGCCCTATCTAAATGAGCAGTTCTTC.

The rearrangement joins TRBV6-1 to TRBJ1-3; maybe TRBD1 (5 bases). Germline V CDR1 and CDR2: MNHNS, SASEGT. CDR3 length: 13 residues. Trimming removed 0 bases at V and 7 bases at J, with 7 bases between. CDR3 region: CASSEAPGNTIYF. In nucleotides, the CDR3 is TGTGCCAGCAGTGAAGCGCCAGGGAACACCATATATTTT.

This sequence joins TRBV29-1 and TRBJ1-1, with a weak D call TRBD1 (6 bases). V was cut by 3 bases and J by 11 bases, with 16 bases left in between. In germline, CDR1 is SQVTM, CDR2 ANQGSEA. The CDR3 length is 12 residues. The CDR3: CSVELGAQRAFF. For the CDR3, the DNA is TGCAGCGTTGAGTTGGGGGCCCAGCGGGCTTTCTTT.

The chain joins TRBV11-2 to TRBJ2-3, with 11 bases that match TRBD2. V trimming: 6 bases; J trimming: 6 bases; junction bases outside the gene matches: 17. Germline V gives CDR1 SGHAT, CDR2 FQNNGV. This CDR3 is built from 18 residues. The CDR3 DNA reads TGTGCCAGCAGTCACACCTCCGGGACTAGCGGTCCGTGGGATACGCAGTATTTT. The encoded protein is CASSHTSGTSGPWDTQYF.

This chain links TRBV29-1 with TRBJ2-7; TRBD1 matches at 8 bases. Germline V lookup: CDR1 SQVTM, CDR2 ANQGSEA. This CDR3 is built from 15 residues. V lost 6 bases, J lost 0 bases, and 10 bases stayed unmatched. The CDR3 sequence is CSVESGTGLSYEQYF. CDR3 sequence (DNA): TGCAGCGTCGAGAGTGGGACAGGCCTCTCCTACGAGCAGTACTTC.

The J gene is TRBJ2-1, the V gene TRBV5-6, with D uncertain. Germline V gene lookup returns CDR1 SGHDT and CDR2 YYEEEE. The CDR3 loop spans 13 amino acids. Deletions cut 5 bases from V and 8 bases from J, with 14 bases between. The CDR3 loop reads CASRKQQWDEQFF. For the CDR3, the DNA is TGTGCCAGCAGAAAACAGCAGTGGGATGAGCAGTTCTTC.

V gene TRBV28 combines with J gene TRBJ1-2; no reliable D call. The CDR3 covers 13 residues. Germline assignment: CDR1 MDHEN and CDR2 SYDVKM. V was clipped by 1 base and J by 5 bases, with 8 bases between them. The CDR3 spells CASSLLLRYGYTF. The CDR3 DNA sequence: TGTGCCAGCAGTTTATTATTACGGTATGGCTACACCTTC.

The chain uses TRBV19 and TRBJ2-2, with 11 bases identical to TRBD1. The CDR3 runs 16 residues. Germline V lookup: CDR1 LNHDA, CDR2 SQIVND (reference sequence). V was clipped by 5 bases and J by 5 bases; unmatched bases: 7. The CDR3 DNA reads TGTGCCAGTAGTCCGTGGACAGGGGGCAATACCGGGGAGCTGTTTTTT. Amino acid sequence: CASSPWTGGNTGELFF.

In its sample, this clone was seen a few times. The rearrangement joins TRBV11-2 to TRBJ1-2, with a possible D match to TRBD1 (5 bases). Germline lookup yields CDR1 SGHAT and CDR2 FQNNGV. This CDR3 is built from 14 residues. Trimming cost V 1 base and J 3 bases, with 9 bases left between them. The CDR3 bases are TGTGCCAGCAGCTTAGGGCGGGGGGACTATGGCTACACCTTC. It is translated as CASSLGRGDYGYTF.

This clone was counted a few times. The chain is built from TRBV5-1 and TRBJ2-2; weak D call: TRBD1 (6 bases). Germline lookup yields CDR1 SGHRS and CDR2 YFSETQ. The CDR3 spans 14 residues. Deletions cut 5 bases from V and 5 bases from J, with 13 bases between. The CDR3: CASRPGTQTGELFF. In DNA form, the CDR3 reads TGCGCCAGCAGACCCGGGACACAAACCGGGGAGCTGTTTTTT.

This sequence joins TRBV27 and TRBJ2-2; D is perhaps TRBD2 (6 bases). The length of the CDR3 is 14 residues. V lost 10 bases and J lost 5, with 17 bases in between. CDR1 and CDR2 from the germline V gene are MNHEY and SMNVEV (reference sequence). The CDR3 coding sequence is TGTGCCACCCAACGCGGGGCCGTGACCGGGGAGCTGTTTTTT. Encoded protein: CATQRGAVTGELFF.

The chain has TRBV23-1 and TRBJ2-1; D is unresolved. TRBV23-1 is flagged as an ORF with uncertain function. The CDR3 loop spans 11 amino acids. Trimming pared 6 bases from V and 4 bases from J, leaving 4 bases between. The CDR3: CASSPYNEQFF. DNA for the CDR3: TGCGCCAGCAGCCCATACAATGAGCAGTTCTTC.

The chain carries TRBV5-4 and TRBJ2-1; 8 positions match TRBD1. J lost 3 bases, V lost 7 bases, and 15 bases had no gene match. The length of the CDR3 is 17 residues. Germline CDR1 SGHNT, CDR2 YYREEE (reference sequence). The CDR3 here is CASARLDRASLYNEQFF. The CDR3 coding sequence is TGTGCCAGCGCCCGACTGGACAGGGCCTCCCTCTACAATGAGCAGTTCTTC.

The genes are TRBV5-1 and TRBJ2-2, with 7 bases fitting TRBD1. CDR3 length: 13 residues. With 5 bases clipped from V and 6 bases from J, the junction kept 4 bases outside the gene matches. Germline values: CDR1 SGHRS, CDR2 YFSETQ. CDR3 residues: CASRPTGAGELFF. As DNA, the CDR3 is TGCGCCAGCAGACCAACAGGGGCCGGGGAGCTGTTTTTT.

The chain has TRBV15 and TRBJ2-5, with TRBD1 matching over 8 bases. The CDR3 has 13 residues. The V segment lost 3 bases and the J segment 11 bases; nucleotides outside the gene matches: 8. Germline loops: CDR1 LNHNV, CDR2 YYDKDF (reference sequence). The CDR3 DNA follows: TGTGCCACCAGCAGGAGACAGGGGTCGGAGCAGTACTTC. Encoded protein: CATSRRQGSEQYF.